What follows are 29 T cell receptor beta chains derived from one specimen sequenced in a study of CD8 T cells in ankylosing spondylitis. Study conclusions and caveats: Typical of ankylosing spondylitis blood, it appeared, was a TCR beta motif of eight highly homologous variants.

TCRdb re-called the 5' RACE reads through MiXCR, storing one row per CDR3 protein. Among hundreds of thousands of distinct CDR3 sequences, roughly 12% were seen once, and the ten largest hold more than 0.5%. Their recognized antigens are unknown. The sample comprised blood, either unsorted or a sorted T cell fraction (not recorded which). The source is a male donor with ankylosing spondylitis.

As DNA, the CDR3 is TGTGCCAGCAGGTTAGCCGGGACTAGCTTACGACCCTACGAGCAGTACTTC. It yields the protein CASRLAGTSLRPYEQYF. The chain is built from TRBV27 and TRBJ2-7; the match to TRBD2 covers 9 bases. In germline, CDR1 is MNHEY, CDR2 SMNVEV (reference sequence). This CDR3 region has 17 residues. V lost 6 bases, J lost 2 bases, and 14 bases stayed unmatched.

This clonotype was seen only a few times. This sequence joins TRBV20-1 and TRBJ2-7; 11 nucleotides match TRBD2. After removal of 3 bases from V and 4 bases from J, the junction contained 5 bases not matched to a gene. CDR3 size: 14 residues. Germline CDR1 DFQATT, CDR2 SNEGSKA (reference sequence). Here the CDR3 reads CSASPGLAVYEQYF. For the CDR3, the DNA is TGCAGTGCTAGTCCGGGACTAGCGGTATACGAGCAGTACTTC.

This clonotype was seen more than once but under ten times. Written as DNA, the CDR3 is TGTGCCACCGCGGGACTAGCGGGGCCGAACACCGGGGAGCTGTTTTTT. Its protein product is CATAGLAGPNTGELFF. The chain joins TRBV30 to TRBJ2-2; 13 bases are shared with TRBD2. Germline values: CDR1 GTSNPN, CDR2 SVGIG (reference sequence). The CDR3 loop spans 16 amino acids. The trim removed 8 bases at V and 0 bases at J, leaving 6 bases unmatched.

The V gene is TRBV11-2, the J gene TRBJ2-3, with D unclear. This CDR3 contains 18 residues. The germline gives CDR1 SGHAT, CDR2 FQNNGV. Trimming took 5 bases from V and 1 from J, leaving 22 bases between them. In DNA, the CDR3 is TGTGCCAGCAGCCCCTTCGGCTTCTCCGTCCCTGGCACAGATACGCAGTATTTT. Translating gives CASSPFGFSVPGTDTQYF.

J is TRBJ2-3 and V is TRBV11-2; D is ambiguous. Germline V gives CDR1 SGHAT, CDR2 FQNNGV. V was trimmed by 1 base and J by 6 bases, leaving 17 bases between them. This CDR3 comprises 16 residues. CDR3 sequence (DNA): TGTGCCAGCAGCTTAGCGGGTAACCGCGCCCGGGATACGCAGTATTTT. It codes for CASSLAGNRARDTQYF.

V is TRBV4-3 and J is TRBJ2-7; tentatively, D is TRBD1 (7 bases). Trimming stripped 0 bases from V and 7 bases from J, with 16 bases between. The length of the CDR3 is 15 residues. Germline CDR1 and CDR2: LGHNA and YSLEER. In DNA form, the CDR3 reads TGCGCCAGCAGCCAAGATCTGGAGGGGGCGAGAGAGCAGTACTTC. It encodes CASSQDLEGAREQYF.

This chain links TRBV11-2 with TRBJ2-7; 8 bases are shared with TRBD1. Germline V gives CDR1 SGHAT, CDR2 FQNNGV. V trimming: 2 bases; J trimming: 6 bases; junction bases outside the gene matches: 15. The CDR3 has 17 residues. Written as DNA, the CDR3 is TGTGCCAGCAGCTTACTAAAGGGGCCAGGGGGCCCCTCCGAGCAGTACTTC. Amino acids: CASSLLKGPGGPSEQYF.

The chain carries TRBV12-3 or TRBV12-4 and TRBJ2-7; tentative D call: TRBD1 (6 bases). Trimming removed 7 bases at V and 2 bases at J, with 15 bases between. The CDR3 consists of 14 residues. Here the CDR3 reads CASTETGLAYEQYF. In DNA, the CDR3 is TGTGCCAGCACCGAGACAGGATTGGCCTACGAGCAGTACTTC.

This clonotype was picked up a small number of times. This chain uses TRBV5-1 with TRBJ2-1; 10 positions agree with TRBD2. J was trimmed by 0 bases and V by 0 bases; bases with no gene match: 3. Germline-derived CDR1 and CDR2 are SGHRS and YFSETQ. The CDR3 is 17 residues long. The CDR3 sequence is CASSLVASGSSYNEQFF. As DNA, the CDR3 is TGCGCCAGCAGCTTGGTGGCTAGCGGGAGCTCCTACAATGAGCAGTTCTTC. Full variable domain (rest looked up from reference TRBV5-1 and TRBJ2-1): KAGVTQTPRYLIKTRGQQVTLSCSPISGHRSVSWYQQTPGQGLQFLFEYFSETQRNKGNFPGRFSGRQFSNSRSEMNVSTLELGDSALYLCASSLVASGSSYNEQFFGPGTRLTVL.

The chain recombines TRBV6-1 with TRBJ1-1; 12 bases map to TRBD1. This CDR3 comprises 17 residues. The germline CDR1 and CDR2 sequences are MNHNS and SASEGT. V was clipped by 6 bases and J by 5 bases; unmatched bases: 13. CDR3: CASRAGTGGSRRTEAFF. The CDR3 DNA follows: TGTGCCAGCAGAGCCGGGACAGGGGGCTCAAGACGGACTGAAGCTTTCTTT.

The chain joins TRBV20-1 to TRBJ2-2; D ambiguous. The CDR3 is 13 amino acids. With 6 bases removed from V and 4 bases from J, the gap between germline ends came to 12 bases. Germline V gives CDR1 DFQATT, CDR2 SNEGSKA (reference sequence). The CDR3 loop reads CSAHRPGTGELFF. In DNA form, the CDR3 reads TGCAGTGCCCACCGACCCGGCACCGGGGAGCTGTTTTTT.

This clonotype was detected a few times. The chain joins TRBV20-1 to TRBJ2-3; D unclear. The CDR3 runs 14 residues. The V gene lost 6 bases and the J gene lost 4 bases, with 17 bases spanning the gap. Germline V gene lookup returns CDR1 DFQATT and CDR2 SNEGSKA (reference sequence). CDR3 amino acids: CSAAVSSGPDTQYF. Here the CDR3 DNA reads TGCAGTGCCGCAGTAAGCTCCGGCCCAGATACGCAGTATTTT.

The rearrangement joins TRBV5-1 to TRBJ2-1; TRBD2 aligns across 9 bases. V was clipped by 2 bases and J by 8 bases; unmatched bases: 8. CDR1 is SGHRS and CDR2 is YFSETQ in the germline V gene. The length of the CDR3 is 15 residues. The CDR3 DNA is TGCGCCAGCAGCTTTCTTGGCGGGAGGGAGGATGAGCAGTTCTTC. This gives the protein CASSFLGGREDEQFF.

This clonotype was counted a few times. The rearrangement joins TRBV6-2 or TRBV6-3 to TRBJ2-6; TRBD1 or TRBD2 may be the D gene (5 bases each). V was pared by 2 bases and J by 0 bases, with 20 bases between. The CDR3 has 20 residues. CDR1 is MNHEY, CDR2 SVGEGT, per germline. In DNA form, the CDR3 reads TGTGCCAGCAGTTACGATTGGGGGTACCAAACCCTCTCTGGGGCCAACGTCCTGACTTTC. Protein sequence: CASSYDWGYQTLSGANVLTF.

This clonotype was picked up a small number of times. The V gene is TRBV20-1, the J gene TRBJ1-2; tentatively, D is TRBD1 (5 bases). The ends were cut back, 4 bases at V and 8 bases at J, with 11 bases in the middle. CDR1 and CDR2 (germline): DFQATT, SNEGSKA (reference sequence). This CDR3 is 11 amino acids long. CDR3 loop: CSAITGGGYTF. In DNA form, the CDR3 reads TGCAGTGCTATCACGGGGGGAGGCTACACCTTC.

V and J are TRBV24-1 and TRBJ2-5; D gene uncertain. Germline V gene data show CDR1 as KGHDR and CDR2 as SFDVKD. The CDR3 covers 14 residues. Trimming stripped 3 bases from V and 4 bases from J, with 11 bases between. This CDR3 is CATSDTTLTETQYF. The CDR3 bases are TGTGCCACCAGTGATACGACTCTGACAGAGACCCAGTACTTC.

The V and J genes are TRBV15 and TRBJ1-1; D not certain. Trimming pared 4 bases from V and 2 bases from J, leaving 14 bases between. The germline V gene has CDR1 LNHNV and CDR2 YYDKDF (reference sequence). The CDR3 covers 15 residues. The CDR3 reads CATSTPARVNTEAFF. The CDR3 DNA follows: TGTGCCACCAGCACCCCCGCGAGAGTCAACACTGAAGCTTTCTTT.

This clonotype was picked up a small number of times. V and J are TRBV7-2 and TRBJ2-3; 9 nucleotides agree with TRBD1. CDR3 length: 14 amino acids. The germline V gene encodes CDR1 SGHTA and CDR2 FQGNSA. V was pared by 3 bases and J by 8 bases, with 6 bases of the junction left unmatched. The CDR3 region has the DNA TGTGCCAGCAGCTTCACAGGGGGCGACGGTACGCAGTATTTT. Translated: CASSFTGGDGTQYF.

The V call is TRBV20-1, the J call TRBJ1-5; 7 bases agree with TRBD1. CDR1 DFQATT and CDR2 SNEGSKA come from the germline V gene (reference sequence). The CDR3 loop spans 13 amino acids. J lost 6 bases, V lost 5 bases, and 7 bases had no gene match. CDR3 DNA sequence: TGCAGTGCTTCCAGGGGGAGAGGTCAGCCCCAGCATTTT. Its translation is CSASRGRGQPQHF.

V usage is TRBV5-6 and J usage is TRBJ1-2; 7 nucleotides match TRBD1. CDR3 length equals 15 residues. Germline CDR1 reads SGHDT; CDR2 reads YYEEEE. J gave up 2 bases and V 4 bases, and 8 bases lay outside the gene matches. The CDR3 sequence is CASSAGTARNYGYTF. As DNA, the CDR3 is TGTGCCAGCAGCGCCGGGACAGCAAGGAACTATGGCTACACCTTC. The variable domain in full, with the rest retrieved from reference TRBV5-6 and TRBJ1-2, is DAGVTQSPTHLIKTRGQQVTLRCSPKSGHDTVSWYQQALGQGPQFIFQYYEEEERQRGNFPDRFSGHQFPNYSSELNVNALLLGDSALYLCASSAGTARNYGYTFGSGTRLTVV.

This chain uses TRBV5-1 with TRBJ2-2; D possibly corresponds to TRBD1 (5 bases). Trimming removed 4 bases at V and 1 base at J, with 11 bases between. Germline V gene data show CDR1 as SGHRS and CDR2 as YFSETQ. This CDR3 spans 15 amino acids. CDR3 protein: CASSLTTGNTGELFF. CDR3 bases: TGCGCCAGCAGCCTAACTACAGGGAACACCGGGGAGCTGTTTTTT.

This chain joins TRBV28 and TRBJ2-7; weak D call: TRBD1 (6 bases). The V gene lost 4 bases and the J gene lost 6 bases, with 16 bases spanning the gap. Per the germline V gene, CDR1 is MDHEN and CDR2 is SYDVKM. The CDR3 has 14 amino acids. The CDR3: CASSSVDSRGEQYF. The CDR3 bases are TGTGCCAGCAGTTCCGTGGACAGTCGGGGCGAGCAGTACTTC.

This clonotype occurred a few times. The rearrangement links TRBV5-1 to TRBJ1-4, with a weak D call TRBD1 (5 bases). Trimming shortened V by 3 bases and J by 4 bases, and 13 bases separated the two germline ends. There are 15 residues in the CDR3. Germline values: CDR1 SGHRS, CDR2 YFSETQ. The CDR3 coding sequence is TGCGCCAGCAGCTCCAGGGCGGTCGATAATGAAAAACTGTTTTTT. This translates into CASSSRAVDNEKLFF.

The chain has TRBV20-1 and TRBJ1-4; the D is unclear. CDR3 size: 12 residues. Germline V gives CDR1 DFQATT, CDR2 SNEGSKA (reference sequence). The germline V and J ends were trimmed by 1 base and 8 bases, with 8 bases remaining between them. CDR3 loop: CSARGSTEKLFF. CDR3 in DNA: TGCAGTGCTAGAGGTTCGACCGAAAAACTGTTTTTT.

There are a few counts of this clonotype. The V and J genes are TRBV6-5 and TRBJ2-3; no firm D call. Deletions cut 0 bases from V and 2 bases from J, with 9 bases between. Germline-derived CDR1 and CDR2 are MNHEY and SVGAGI. The CDR3 covers 15 residues. The CDR3 reads CASSYSGPATDTQYF. The DNA for the CDR3 is TGTGCCAGCAGTTACTCTGGGCCAGCCACAGATACGCAGTATTTT.

This clonotype was counted between two and nine times. This chain connects TRBV20-1 to TRBJ2-1, with D perhaps matching TRBD2 (6 bases). The CDR3 is 14 residues long. Germline-derived CDR1 and CDR2 are DFQATT and SNEGSKA (reference sequence). V was trimmed by 3 bases and J by 0 bases, leaving 9 bases between them. The CDR3 DNA reads TGCAGTGCTAGTCGGGGGACCTCCTACAATGAGCAGTTCTTC. As protein: CSASRGTSYNEQFF.

A few counts support this clonotype. This chain uses TRBV20-1 with TRBJ1-1; D gene ambiguous. V was cut by 0 bases and J by 5 bases, with 13 bases left in between. The germline CDR1 and CDR2 sequences are DFQATT and SNEGSKA (reference sequence). CDR3 length: 14 amino acids. The CDR3 DNA is TGCAGTGCTAGAGAACTGGGCAGCCCGACTGAAGCTTTCTTT. Translating it yields CSARELGSPTEAFF.

V is TRBV4-2 and J is TRBJ2-3; no clear D. Per germline, CDR1 LGHNA and CDR2 YNFKEQ. This CDR3 has 14 amino acids. Trimming took 3 bases from V and 2 from J, leaving 9 bases between them. DNA for the CDR3: TGTGCCAGCAGCCAGGACGGATACACAGATACGCAGTATTTT. This codes for CASSQDGYTDTQYF.

This chain joins TRBV19 and TRBJ2-3, with D unclear. The CDR3 has 16 amino acids. V was pared by 3 bases and J by 4 bases, with 17 bases between. CDR1 is LNHDA and CDR2 is SQIVND in the germline V gene (reference sequence). The CDR3 DNA sequence: TGTGCCAGTAGTATGCCTGAGCGTCCGGGCCCAGATACGCAGTATTTT. Protein sequence: CASSMPERPGPDTQYF.